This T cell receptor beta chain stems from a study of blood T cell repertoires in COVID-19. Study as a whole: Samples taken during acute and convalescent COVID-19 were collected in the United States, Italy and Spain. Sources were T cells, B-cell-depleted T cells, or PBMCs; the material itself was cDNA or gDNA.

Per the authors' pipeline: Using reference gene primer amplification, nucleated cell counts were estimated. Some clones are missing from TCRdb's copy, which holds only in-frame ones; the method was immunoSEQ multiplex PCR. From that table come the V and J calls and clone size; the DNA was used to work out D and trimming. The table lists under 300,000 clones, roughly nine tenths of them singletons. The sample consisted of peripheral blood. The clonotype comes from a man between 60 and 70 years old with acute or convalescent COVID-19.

Here the CDR3 DNA reads TGTGCCAGCAGTGCACGACTCGGGAGCTCCTACGAGCAGTACTTC. This encodes CASSARLGSSYEQYF. The rearrangement uses TRBV6-6 and TRBJ2-7; TRBD2 is a possible D gene (6 bases). The germline V gene encodes CDR1 MNHNY and CDR2 SVGAGI (reference sequence). V lost 5 bases and J lost 0, with 14 bases in between. The CDR3 is 15 residues long.